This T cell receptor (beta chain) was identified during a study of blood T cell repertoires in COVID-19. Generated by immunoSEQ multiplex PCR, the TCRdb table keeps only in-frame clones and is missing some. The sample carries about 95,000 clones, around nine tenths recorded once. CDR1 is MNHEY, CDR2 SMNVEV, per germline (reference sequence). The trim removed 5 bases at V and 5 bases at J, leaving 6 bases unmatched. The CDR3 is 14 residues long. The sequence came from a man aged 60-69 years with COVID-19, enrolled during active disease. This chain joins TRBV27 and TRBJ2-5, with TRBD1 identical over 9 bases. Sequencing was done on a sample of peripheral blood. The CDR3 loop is CASSRDRVGETQYF. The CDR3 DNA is TGTGCCAGCAGTCGGGACAGGGTGGGCGAGACCCAGTACTTC.